The present T cell receptor beta chain was sequenced within a study of OX40 agonist ivuxolimab in advanced cancers. Study overall: Therapy given before enrollment (anti-PD-1, anti-PD-L1 or anti-CTLA-4) was allowed, and 35% to 45% had some.

Repertoires were generated with immunoSEQ multiplex PCR, while TCRdb's copy carries only in-frame clones and drops some. This sample yields some 100,000 clones, of which over 75% are seen a single time; approximately 1.9% belongs to the top ten. This CDR3 contains 16 residues. CDR1 and CDR2 from the germline V gene are PRHDT and FYEKMQ (reference sequence). V was shortened by 5 bases and J by 6 bases, with 21 bases between the two germline ends. The chain links TRBV13 to TRBJ2-3; a possible D gene is TRBD2 (5 bases). The TCR originated in an adult with an advanced solid tumor such as melanoma, head and neck, liver or kidney cancer. The sample was CD4+ or CD8+ T cells sorted from blood, taken in a trial of the OX40 agonist ivuxolimab. The CDR3 reads CASSPRVARSVDTQYF. The CDR3 region has the DNA TGTGCCAGCAGCCCAAGGGTAGCGAGGTCGGTGGATACGCAGTATTTT.